These 14 T cell receptor beta chains came from one sample sequenced in a study of response to subunit inactivated influenza vaccine. One entry per CDR3 protein, called by TCRdb with MiXCR from the RT-PCR reads. The table includes under 750,000 distinct CDR3 sequences, approximately 12% detected once. This specimen consisted of PBMCs from blood, obtained on the day of vaccination. These receptors were obtained from a man aged 50 to 59 who received an inactivated influenza vaccine.

This chain joins TRBV29-1 and TRBJ2-7, with 8 bases fitting TRBD1. The CDR3 contains 14 residues. Germline V gene lookup returns CDR1 SQVTM and CDR2 ANQGSEA. V lost 5 bases to trimming and J lost 1 base; unmatched junction nucleotides: 7. CDR3 in amino acids: CSVRDRSHSYEQYF. In nucleotides, the CDR3 is TGCAGCGTTCGGGACAGGTCCCATTCCTACGAGCAGTACTTC.

This clonotype has only a few counts. J is TRBJ2-3 and V is TRBV6-2 or TRBV6-3, with 13 bases that match TRBD2. Germline V gene data show CDR1 as MNHEY and CDR2 as SVGEGT. This CDR3 spans 18 amino acids. The ends lost 0 bases at V and 3 bases at J; junction bases unmatched: 6. CDR3 region: CASSYSGRTSGGTDTQYF. The CDR3 nucleotides read TGTGCCAGCAGTTACTCCGGCCGGACTAGCGGGGGAACAGATACGCAGTATTTT.

The CDR3 protein is CASSPWSYGRYEQYF. CDR3 nucleotides: TGTGCCAGCAGCCCCTGGTCGTACGGACGCTACGAGCAGTACTTC. The chain uses TRBV5-6 and TRBJ2-7, with D unclear. Trimming took off 4 bases at V and 3 bases at J, with 17 bases between the two ends. The CDR3 extends over 15 amino acids. CDR1 is SGHDT, CDR2 YYEEEE, per germline. Filled out from reference TRBV5-6 and TRBJ2-7, the complete variable domain reads DAGVTQSPTHLIKTRGQQVTLRCSPKSGHDTVSWYQQALGQGPQFIFQYYEEEERQRGNFPDRFSGHQFPNYSSELNVNALLLGDSALYLCASSPWSYGRYEQYFGPGTRLTVT.

This clonotype has ten or more counts. This chain uses TRBV30 with TRBJ2-1; no clear D. Germline V gene lookup returns CDR1 GTSNPN and CDR2 SVGIG (reference sequence). Between the trimmed V and J ends, which lost 2 bases and 7 bases, there was a span of 12 bases. The CDR3 is 13 amino acids. The CDR3 nucleotides are TGTGCCTGGAGTCTGGGATTCGGGAATGAGCAGTTCTTC. It specifies CAWSLGFGNEQFF.

In its sample, this clonotype was seen many times. The chain employs TRBV20-1 and TRBJ2-7; D is perhaps TRBD1 (6 bases). Germline V gene sequence: CDR1 DFQATT, CDR2 SNEGSKA (reference sequence). Deletions cut 6 bases from V and 5 bases from J, with 11 bases between. The CDR3 has 11 amino acids. The CDR3 region has the DNA TGCAGTGCCAGGGGTTCCCACGAGCAGTACTTC. It specifies CSARGSHEQYF.

The table lists this clonotype with many counts. Written as DNA, the CDR3 is TGCAGTGCTAGAGGGACAGGGGTACAGACCCAGTACTTC. This sequence encodes CSARGTGVQTQYF. This rearrangement joins TRBV20-1 to TRBJ2-5; TRBD1 matches 9 bases. Unmatched junction bases numbered 3, after V lost 1 base and J lost 6 bases. This CDR3 has 13 amino acids. Germline assignment: CDR1 DFQATT and CDR2 SNEGSKA (reference sequence).

This clonotype has a handful of counts. The gene calls are TRBV18 and TRBJ2-7; no firm D call. The CDR3 covers 14 residues. V lost 0 bases and J lost 0, with 6 bases in between. The germline gives CDR1 KGHSH, CDR2 LQKENI. The CDR3 region has the DNA TGTGCCAGCTCACCACCCCTAGACTCCTACGAGCAGTACTTC. Protein product: CASSPPLDSYEQYF.

This clonotype occurred a few times. The gene calls are TRBV3-1 and TRBJ2-4; weak D call: TRBD2 (5 bases). This CDR3 is built from 17 residues. Germline-derived CDR1 and CDR2 are LGHDT and YNNKEL (reference sequence). Trimming left V 0 bases short and J 0 bases short, with 12 bases between. Here the CDR3 reads CASSQDGSGRAKNIQYF. CDR3 bases: TGTGCCAGCAGCCAAGATGGATCGGGAAGAGCCAAAAACATTCAGTACTTC.

In its sample, this clonotype was seen many times. The chain uses TRBV12-3 or TRBV12-4 and TRBJ2-1, with TRBD2 identical over 11 bases. This CDR3 has 15 residues. With V trimmed by 6 bases and J by 5 bases, 6 bases remained unmatched. The chain's CDR3 is CASSFTSGGNNEQFF. CDR3 DNA: TGTGCCAGCAGCTTTACTAGCGGGGGTAACAATGAGCAGTTCTTC.

This clonotype was detected many times. The chain joins TRBV7-8 to TRBJ2-1, with D maybe TRBD1 (6 bases). Between the trimmed V and J ends, which lost 1 base and 3 bases, there was a span of 19 bases. The CDR3 is 18 amino acids. Per the germline V gene, CDR1 is SGHVS and CDR2 is FQNEAQ. CDR3 nucleotide sequence: TGTGCCAGCAGCTTAGAGGACTCAGGGGTTTCAAACTACAATGAGCAGTTCTTC. Protein product: CASSLEDSGVSNYNEQFF.

This chain joins TRBV12-3 or TRBV12-4 and TRBJ1-4; 12 bases agree with TRBD1. J gave up 5 bases and V 6 bases, and 10 bases lay outside the gene matches. This CDR3 has 17 residues. DNA of the CDR3: TGTGCCAGCAGGGACCGGGACAGGGGGCAAGGGAATGAAAAACTGTTTTTT. Amino acids: CASRDRDRGQGNEKLFF.

The CDR3 sequence: CSASVGYEQYF. The CDR3 DNA reads as TGCAGTGCTAGTGTTGGGTACGAGCAGTACTTC. This chain uses TRBV20-1 with TRBJ2-7; D is ambiguous. The CDR3 has 11 residues. The V and J ends lost 3 bases and 4 bases respectively, with 7 bases between them. Germline V gene lookup returns CDR1 DFQATT and CDR2 SNEGSKA (reference sequence).

The chain recombines TRBV27 with TRBJ2-1; D uncertain. This CDR3 is 14 amino acids long. Germline loops: CDR1 MNHEY, CDR2 SMNVEV (reference sequence). The V end lost 6 bases, the J end lost 0 bases, and 9 bases lay between the germline ends. CDR3 nucleotides: TGTGCCAGCAGAGGACCGTACTCCTACAATGAGCAGTTCTTC. Amino acid sequence: CASRGPYSYNEQFF.

About this clonotype: This may stem from a read error, because a much larger clone lies one nucleotide away. The V gene is TRBV7-2, the J gene TRBJ2-2; TRBD2 matches at 7 bases. Germline V lookup: CDR1 SGHTA, CDR2 FQGNSA. The CDR3 sequence is 17 residues long. The CDR3 nucleotides are TGTGCCAGCAGCTTAGCGCTCCTAGCGACTAGCACCGGGGAGCTGGTTTTT. This codes for CASSLALLATSTGELVF. Full variable domain (remainder filled in from reference TRBV7-2 and TRBJ2-2): GAGVSQSPSNKVTEKGKDVELRCDPISGHTALYWYRQSLGQGLEFLIYFQGNSAPDKSGLPSDRFSAERTGGSVSTLTIQRTQQEDSAVYLCASSLALLATSTGELVFGEGSRLTVL.